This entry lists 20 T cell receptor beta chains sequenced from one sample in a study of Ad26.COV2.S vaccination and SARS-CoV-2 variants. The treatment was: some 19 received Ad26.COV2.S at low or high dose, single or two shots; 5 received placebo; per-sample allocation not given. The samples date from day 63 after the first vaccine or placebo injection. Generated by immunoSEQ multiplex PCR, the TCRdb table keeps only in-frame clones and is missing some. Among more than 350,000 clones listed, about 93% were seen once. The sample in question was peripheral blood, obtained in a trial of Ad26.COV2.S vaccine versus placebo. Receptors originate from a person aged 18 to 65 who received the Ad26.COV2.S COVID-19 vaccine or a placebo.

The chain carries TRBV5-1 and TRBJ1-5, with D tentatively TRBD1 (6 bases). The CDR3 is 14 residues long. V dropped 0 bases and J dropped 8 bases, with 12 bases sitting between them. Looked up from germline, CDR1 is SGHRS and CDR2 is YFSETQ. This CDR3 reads CASSLGAGDEPQHF. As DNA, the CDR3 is TGCGCCAGCAGCTTGGGGGCAGGGGACGAGCCCCAGCATTTT. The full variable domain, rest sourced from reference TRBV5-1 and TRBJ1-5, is KAGVTQTPRYLIKTRGQQVTLSCSPISGHRSVSWYQQTPGQGLQFLFEYFSETQRNKGNFPGRFSGRQFSNSRSEMNVSTLELGDSALYLCASSLGAGDEPQHFGDGTRLSIL.

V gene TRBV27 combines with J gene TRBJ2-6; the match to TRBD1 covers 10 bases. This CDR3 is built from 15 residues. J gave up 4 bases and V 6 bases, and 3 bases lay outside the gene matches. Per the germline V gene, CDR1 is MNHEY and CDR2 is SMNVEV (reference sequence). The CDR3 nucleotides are TGTGCCAGCAGGACAGGGGGCTTCGGGGCCAACGTCCTGACTTTC. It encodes CASRTGGFGANVLTF. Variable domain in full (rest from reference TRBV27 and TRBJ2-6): EAQVTQNPRYLITVTGKKLTVTCSQNMNHEYMSWYRQDPGLGLRQIYYSMNVEVTDKGDVPEGYKVSRKEKRNFPLILESPSPNQTSLYFCASRTGGFGANVLTFGAGSRLTVL.

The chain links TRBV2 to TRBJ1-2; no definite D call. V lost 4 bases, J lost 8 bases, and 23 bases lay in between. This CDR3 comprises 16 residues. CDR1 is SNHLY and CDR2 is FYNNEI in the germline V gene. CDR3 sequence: CASSALPDGGVRGYTF. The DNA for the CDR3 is TGTGCCAGCAGTGCCTTGCCTGACGGTGGCGTGAGGGGCTACACCTTC.

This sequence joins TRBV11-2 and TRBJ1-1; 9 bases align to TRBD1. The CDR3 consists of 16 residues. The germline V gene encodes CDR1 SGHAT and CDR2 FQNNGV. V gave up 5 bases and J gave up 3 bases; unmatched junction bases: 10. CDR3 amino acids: CASSLGTGYVDTEAFF. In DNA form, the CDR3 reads TGTGCCAGCAGCCTCGGGACAGGGTATGTTGACACTGAAGCTTTCTTT.

Here the CDR3 DNA reads TGTGCCAGCAGATCCCAGTTGAACACTGAAGCTTTCTTT. Its protein is CASRSQLNTEAFF. The chain is built from TRBV12-3 or TRBV12-4 and TRBJ1-1; D is uncertain. V was cut by 6 bases and J by 0 bases, with 8 bases left in between. CDR3 length equals 13 residues.

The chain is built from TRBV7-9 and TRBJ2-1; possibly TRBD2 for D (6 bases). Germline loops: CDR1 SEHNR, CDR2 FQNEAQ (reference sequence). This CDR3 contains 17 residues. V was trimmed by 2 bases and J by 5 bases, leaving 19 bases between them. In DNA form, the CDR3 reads TGTGCCAGCAGCTTACCGGCGGGAAGGGCATTAAACAATGAGCAGTTCTTC. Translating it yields CASSLPAGRALNNEQFF.

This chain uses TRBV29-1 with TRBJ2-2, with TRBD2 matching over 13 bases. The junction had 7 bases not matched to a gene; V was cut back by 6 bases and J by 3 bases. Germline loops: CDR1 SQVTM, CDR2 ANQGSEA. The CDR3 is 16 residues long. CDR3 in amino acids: CSVDPGLAGYTGELFF. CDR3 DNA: TGCAGCGTCGATCCGGGACTAGCGGGATACACCGGGGAGCTGTTTTTT.

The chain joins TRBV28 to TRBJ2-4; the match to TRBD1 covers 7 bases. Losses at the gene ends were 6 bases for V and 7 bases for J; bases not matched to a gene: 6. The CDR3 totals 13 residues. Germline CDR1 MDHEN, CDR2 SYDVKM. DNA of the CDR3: TGTGCCAGCAGCGCCAGGGGGTTTAACATTCAGTACTTC. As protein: CASSARGFNIQYF.

CDR3 bases: TGTGCCAGCAGCGTACTAGGGACTAGCGGGAGTAATGAGCAGTTCTTC. It encodes CASSVLGTSGSNEQFF. The chain joins TRBV9 to TRBJ2-1, with 14 bases aligning to TRBD2. The J segment lost 7 bases and the V segment lost 1 base, leaving 4 bases of the junction unmatched. The CDR3 is 16 amino acids. Germline lookup yields CDR1 SGDLS and CDR2 YYNGEE.

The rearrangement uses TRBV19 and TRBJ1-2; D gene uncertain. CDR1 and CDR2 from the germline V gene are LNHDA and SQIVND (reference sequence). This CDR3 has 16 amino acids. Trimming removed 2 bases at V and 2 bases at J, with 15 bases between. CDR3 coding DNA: TGTGCCAGTAGTATACCGTCCTGGACGACCAACTATGGCTACACCTTC. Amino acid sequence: CASSIPSWTTNYGYTF. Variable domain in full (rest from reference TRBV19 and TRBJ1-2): DGGITQSPKYLFRKEGQNVTLSCEQNLNHDAMYWYRQDPGQGLRLIYYSQIVNDFQKGDIAEGYSVSREKKESFPLTVTSAQKNPTAFYLCASSIPSWTTNYGYTFGSGTRLTVV.

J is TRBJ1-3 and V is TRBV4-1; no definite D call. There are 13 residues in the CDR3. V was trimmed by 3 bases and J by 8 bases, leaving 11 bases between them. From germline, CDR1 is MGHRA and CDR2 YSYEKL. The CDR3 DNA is TGCGCCAGCAGCCATATCGTGGATGACACCATATATTTT. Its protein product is CASSHIVDDTIYF.

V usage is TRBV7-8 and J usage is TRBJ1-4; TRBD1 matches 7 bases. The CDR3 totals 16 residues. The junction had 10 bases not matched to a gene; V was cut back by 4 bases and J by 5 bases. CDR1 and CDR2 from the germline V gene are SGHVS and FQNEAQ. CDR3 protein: CASSSRPGGKNEKLFF. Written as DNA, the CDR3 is TGTGCCAGCAGCTCCAGACCAGGGGGAAAGAATGAAAAACTGTTTTTT.

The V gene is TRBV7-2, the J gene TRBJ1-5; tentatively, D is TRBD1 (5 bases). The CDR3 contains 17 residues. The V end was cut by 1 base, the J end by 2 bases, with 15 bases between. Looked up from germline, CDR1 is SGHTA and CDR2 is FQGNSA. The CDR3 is CASSLVAAGWGNQPQHF. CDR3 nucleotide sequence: TGTGCCAGCAGCTTAGTAGCGGCAGGGTGGGGCAATCAGCCCCAGCATTTT.

Here the CDR3 reads CASAPIDRANTEAFF. The CDR3 DNA is TGTGCCAGCGCGCCCATCGACAGGGCCAACACTGAAGCTTTCTTT. The chain couples TRBV6-6 to TRBJ1-1; 7 bases line up with TRBD1. Germline lookup yields CDR1 MNHNY and CDR2 SVGAGI (reference sequence). With 8 bases clipped from V and 2 bases from J, the junction kept 11 bases outside the gene matches. The CDR3 extends over 15 amino acids.

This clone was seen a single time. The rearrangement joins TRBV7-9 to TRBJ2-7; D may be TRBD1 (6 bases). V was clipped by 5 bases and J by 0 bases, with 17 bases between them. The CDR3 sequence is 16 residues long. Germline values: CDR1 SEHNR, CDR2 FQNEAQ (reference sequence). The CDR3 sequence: CASSHTRQASSYEQYF. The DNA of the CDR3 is TGTGCCAGCAGCCACACTAGACAGGCCAGCTCCTACGAGCAGTACTTC.

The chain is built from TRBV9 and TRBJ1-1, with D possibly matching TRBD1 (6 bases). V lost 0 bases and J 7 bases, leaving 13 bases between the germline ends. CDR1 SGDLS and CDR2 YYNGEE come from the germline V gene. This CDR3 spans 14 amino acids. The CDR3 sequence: CASSVVGARIEAFF. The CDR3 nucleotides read TGTGCCAGCAGCGTAGTGGGGGCGCGCATTGAAGCTTTCTTT.

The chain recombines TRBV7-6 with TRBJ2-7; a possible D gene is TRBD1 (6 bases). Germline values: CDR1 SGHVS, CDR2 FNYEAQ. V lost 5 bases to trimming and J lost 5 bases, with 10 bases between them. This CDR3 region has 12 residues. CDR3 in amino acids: CASSRTGNEQYF. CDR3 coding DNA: TGTGCCAGCAGCCGAACAGGGAACGAGCAGTACTTC.

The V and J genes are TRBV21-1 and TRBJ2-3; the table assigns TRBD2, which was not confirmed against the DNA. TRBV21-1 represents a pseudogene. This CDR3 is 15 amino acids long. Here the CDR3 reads CASSEPVGVSDTQYF. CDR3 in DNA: TGTGCCAGCAGCGAACCCGTGGGAGTTTCAGATACGCAGTATTTT.

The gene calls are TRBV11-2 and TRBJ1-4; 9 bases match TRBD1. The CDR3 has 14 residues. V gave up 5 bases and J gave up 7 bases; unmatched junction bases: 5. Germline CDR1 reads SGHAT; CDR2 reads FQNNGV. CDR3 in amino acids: CASSPGQGSEKLFF. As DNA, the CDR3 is TGTGCCAGCAGCCCGGGACAGGGAAGTGAAAAACTGTTTTTT.

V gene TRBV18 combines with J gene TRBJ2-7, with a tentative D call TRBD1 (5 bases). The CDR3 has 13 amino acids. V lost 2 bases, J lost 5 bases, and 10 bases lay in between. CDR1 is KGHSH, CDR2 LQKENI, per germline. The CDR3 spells CASSPFRVDEQYF. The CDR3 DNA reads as TGTGCCAGCTCACCATTCAGGGTCGACGAGCAGTACTTC. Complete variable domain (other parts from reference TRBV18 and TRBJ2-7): NAGVMQNPRHLVRRRGQEARLRCSPMKGHSHVYWYRQLPEEGLKFMVYLQKENIIDESGMPKERFSAEFPKEGPSILRIQQVVRGDSAAYFCASSPFRVDEQYFGPGTRLTVT.